Below, one TCR beta chain is given with its context. This record belongs to a study of shared clonotypes between healthy human individuals. Sequencing used immunoSEQ multiplex PCR; TCRdb keeps in-frame clones, though not all of them. The data hold 760,000 or so clones, with just over 95% observed a single time. CDR1 and CDR2 (germline): SQVTM, ANQGSEA. CDR3 size: 14 residues. The V end was cut by 0 bases, the J end by 7 bases, with 16 bases between. CD45RO negativity and positive selection for CCR7 defined naive CD8 cells, a population that excluded terminally differentiated effector memory CD45RA+ cells.

This chain joins TRBV29-1 and TRBJ2-7; no clear D. The TCR originated in a man aged 25 to 40 in good health. The sequenced sample consisted of naive CD8+ T cells sorted from blood. The CDR3 spells CSVEDREGFGEQYF. For the CDR3, the DNA is TGCAGCGTTGAAGATAGGGAAGGGTTTGGGGAGCAGTACTTC.